The text below deals with one TCR beta chain. This clone was detected only a few times. The target of this receptor is not known. No quality values exist for individual bases; no much larger clone is one base distant. Sample time point, as interpreted from the label and publication: cells obtained before transplantation from donor or recipient. CD3+CD4+ and CD3+CD8+ populations were FACS-sorted from unstimulated pre-transplant donor and recipient cells taken from spleen or lymph nodes. The sample belongs to a study of graft-versus-host responses after intestinal transplantation (dated by TCRdb to the early 2020s). Study-level background: Multivisceral, liver-intestinal, or isolated intestinal transplants were received by the recipients. Every recipient was given anti-thymocyte globulin induction, followed by roughly 3 years of maintenance tacrolimus and steroids. Graft-versus-host and host-versus-graft alloreactive T cell clones were tracked in the graft, circulation and bone marrow after intestinal transplantation using bulk TCR-beta CDR3 sequencing. To identify alloreactive clones, pre-transplant mixed lymphocyte reaction products were sequenced and compared with unstimulated pre-transplant donor and recipient T cells. The cohort enrolled about two dozen intestinal transplant recipients, one of whom was a retransplant, and a few patients without pretransplant specimens were excluded. Donor T cell macrochimerism was defined as a peak of at least 4% donor T cells among recipient peripheral blood mononuclear cells. Instead of going to the commercial service, samples from a few later patients were sequenced in-house on an Illumina MiSeq and processed with MiXCR.

Per the germline V gene (reference sequence), GTSNPN is the CDR1 and SVGIG is the CDR2. The CDR3 spans 13 residues, from the cysteine through the phenylalanine. Only the CDR3 DNA is retained, 39 bases long and in frame from the first base. Trimming takes 3 bases from V and 3 bases from J, and the germline ends sit 11 bases apart. The library was built by means of the immunoSEQ multiplex PCR assay. For most patients, genomic DNA was isolated using the Qiagen DNeasy Blood and Tissue Kit and was shipped frozen to Adaptive Biotechnologies for TCR sequencing. For most patients, genomic DNA was subjected to high-throughput TCR-beta CDR3 sequencing by Adaptive Biotechnologies. In the source study's methods: Adaptive's ImmunoSEQ software supplied the TCR sequencing data for around 17 patients, while MiXCR and VDJtools were used to process three other patients. CD4 versus CD8 sorting errors were corrected by removing sequences found in both subsets at a frequency ratio below 5:1. CDR3 nucleotide sequences shared between donor and recipient were removed because the origin of such sequences could not be assigned. Alloreactive clones required at least 2-fold expansion over unstimulated cells and minimum CFSE-low frequency of 0.002% (template counts) or 0.001% (read counts). A clone was considered mappable if detected in the sequenced pre-transplant spleen, lymph node, or MLR CFSE-low populations of the donor or recipient. The cumulative frequency of alloreactive clones was calculated as a percentage of all sequences, weighted by copy number. The clones in this table, taken by TCRdb from immuneACCESS, are in-frame only. Not every clone is retained; where verified, under half of the shortfall comes from an unresolved V gene, and the cause of the rest is unknown. V and J calls and clone size are copied from that table; D and trimming were computed from the DNA. Across this sample there are 70,000 to 95,000 clones, with about 93% seen only once. Around 1.2% of the sample comes from the top ten.

What the study reported, not specific to this receptor: The conclusions were limited by the relatively low number and heterogeneity of the intestinal transplant patients. GvH clones turned up in recipient bone marrow, with some appearing earlier in ileal mucosa or blood, a pattern consistent with an intestinal mucosal origin. In the allografts of patients with donor T cell macrochimerism, GvH to HvG T cell clonal ratios were high. Early after transplant, declines in HvG clones were associated with peak levels of circulating GvH clones.

Sequences were derived from unstimulated CD8+ T cells sorted from spleen or lymph node cells, sampled before transplant. Rearrangement joined TRBV30 to TRBJ1-1, with TRBD1 perhaps the D gene, on 5 matching bases. This sequence was found in a human donor who was the organ donor for an intestinal transplant. In nucleotides, the sequence is TGTGCCTGGAGGGCAGGGTCGCACACTGAAGCTTTCTTT. This is translated as CAWRAGSHTEAFF.